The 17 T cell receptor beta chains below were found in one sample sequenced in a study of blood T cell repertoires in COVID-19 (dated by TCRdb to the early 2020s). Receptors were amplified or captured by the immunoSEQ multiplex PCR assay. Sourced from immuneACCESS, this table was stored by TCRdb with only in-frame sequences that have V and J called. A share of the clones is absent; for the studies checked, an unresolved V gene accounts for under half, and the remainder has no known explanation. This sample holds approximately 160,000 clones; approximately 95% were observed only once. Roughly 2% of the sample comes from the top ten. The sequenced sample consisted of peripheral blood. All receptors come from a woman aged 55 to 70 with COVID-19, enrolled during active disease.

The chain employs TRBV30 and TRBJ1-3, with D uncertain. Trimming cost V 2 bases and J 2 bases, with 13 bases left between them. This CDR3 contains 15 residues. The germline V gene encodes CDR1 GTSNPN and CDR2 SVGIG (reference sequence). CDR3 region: CAWSPPPVPGNTIYF. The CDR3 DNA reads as TGTGCCTGGAGTCCGCCACCGGTTCCTGGAAACACCATATATTTT.

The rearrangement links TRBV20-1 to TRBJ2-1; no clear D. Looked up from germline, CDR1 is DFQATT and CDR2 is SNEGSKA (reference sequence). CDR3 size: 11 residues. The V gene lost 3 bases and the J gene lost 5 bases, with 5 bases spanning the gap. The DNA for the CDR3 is TGCAGTGCTAGTACTAACAATGAGCAGTTCTTC. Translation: CSASTNNEQFF.

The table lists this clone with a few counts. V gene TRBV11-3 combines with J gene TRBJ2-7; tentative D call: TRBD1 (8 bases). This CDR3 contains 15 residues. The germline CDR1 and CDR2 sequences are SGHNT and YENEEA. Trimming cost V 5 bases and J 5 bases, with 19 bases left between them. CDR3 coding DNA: TGTGCCAGCAGCAGAAGCGGGGACAGGAGCCACGAGCAGTACTTC. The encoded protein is CASSRSGDRSHEQYF.

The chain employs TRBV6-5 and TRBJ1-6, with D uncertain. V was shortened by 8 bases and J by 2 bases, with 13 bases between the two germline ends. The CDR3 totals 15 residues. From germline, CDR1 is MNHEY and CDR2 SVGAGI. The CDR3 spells CASCTGTPYNSPLHF. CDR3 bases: TGTGCCAGCTGTACGGGAACGCCCTATAATTCACCCCTCCACTTT.

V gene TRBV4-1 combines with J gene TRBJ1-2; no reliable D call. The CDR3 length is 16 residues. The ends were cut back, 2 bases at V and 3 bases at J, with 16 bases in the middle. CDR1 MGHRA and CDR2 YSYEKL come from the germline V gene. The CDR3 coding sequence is TGCGCCAGCAGCCAAAAGCCCCCGGAGGGCCACTATGGCTACACCTTC. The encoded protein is CASSQKPPEGHYGYTF.

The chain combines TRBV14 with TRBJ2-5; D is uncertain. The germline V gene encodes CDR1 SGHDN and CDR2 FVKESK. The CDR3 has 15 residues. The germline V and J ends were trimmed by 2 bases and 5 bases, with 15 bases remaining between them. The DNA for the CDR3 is TGTGCCAGCAGCCAATCGGCCGGCAGGCCCGAGACCCAGTACTTC. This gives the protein CASSQSAGRPETQYF.

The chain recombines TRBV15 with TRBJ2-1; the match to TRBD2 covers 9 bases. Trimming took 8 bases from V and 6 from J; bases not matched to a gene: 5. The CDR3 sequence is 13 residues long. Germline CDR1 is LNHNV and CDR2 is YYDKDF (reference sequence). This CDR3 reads CATRRGGTNEQFF. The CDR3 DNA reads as TGTGCCACCCGGCGGGGGGGCACCAATGAGCAGTTCTTC.

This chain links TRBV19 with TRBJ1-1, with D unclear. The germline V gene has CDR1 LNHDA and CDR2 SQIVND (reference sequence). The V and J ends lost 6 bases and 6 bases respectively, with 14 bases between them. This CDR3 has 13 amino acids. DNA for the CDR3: TGTGCCAGTAGCTCAGGTTTGCCCGCTGAAGCTTTCTTT. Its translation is CASSSGLPAEAFF.

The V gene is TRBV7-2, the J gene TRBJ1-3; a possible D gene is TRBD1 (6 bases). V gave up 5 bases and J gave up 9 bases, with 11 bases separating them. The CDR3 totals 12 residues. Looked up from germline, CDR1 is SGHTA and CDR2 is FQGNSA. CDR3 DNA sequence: TGTGCCAGCAGCCCCACAGGGAGCACCATATATTTT. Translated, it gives CASSPTGSTIYF.

The CDR3 is CASSLAAGGPYEQYF. The CDR3 region has the DNA TGTGCCAGCAGCTTAGCAGCGGGAGGACCCTACGAGCAGTACTTC. This chain joins TRBV7-2 and TRBJ2-7; 9 bases agree with TRBD2. Germline V gives CDR1 SGHTA, CDR2 FQGNSA. Losses at the gene ends were 0 bases for V and 2 bases for J; bases not matched to a gene: 2. This CDR3 region has 15 residues.

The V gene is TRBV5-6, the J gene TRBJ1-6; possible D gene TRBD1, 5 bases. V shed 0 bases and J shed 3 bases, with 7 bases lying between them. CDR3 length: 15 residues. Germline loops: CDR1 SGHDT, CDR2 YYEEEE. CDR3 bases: TGTGCCAGCAGCTTGGGACAGCTCTATAATTCACCCCTCCACTTT. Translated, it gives CASSLGQLYNSPLHF. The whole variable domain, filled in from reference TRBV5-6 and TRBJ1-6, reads DAGVTQSPTHLIKTRGQQVTLRCSPKSGHDTVSWYQQALGQGPQFIFQYYEEEERQRGNFPDRFSGHQFPNYSSELNVNALLLGDSALYLCASSLGQLYNSPLHFGNGTRLTVT.

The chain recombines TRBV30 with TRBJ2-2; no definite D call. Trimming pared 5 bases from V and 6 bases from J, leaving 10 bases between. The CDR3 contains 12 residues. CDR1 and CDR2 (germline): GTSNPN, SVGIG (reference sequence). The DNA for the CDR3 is TGTGCCTGGCTAGTGGGTCCCGGGGAGCTGTTTTTT. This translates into CAWLVGPGELFF.

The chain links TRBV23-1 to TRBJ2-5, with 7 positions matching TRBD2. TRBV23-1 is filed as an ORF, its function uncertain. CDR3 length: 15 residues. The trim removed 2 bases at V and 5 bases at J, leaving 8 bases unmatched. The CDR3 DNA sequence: TGCGCCAGCAGTCAAATTCAGCGGGGTAGTGAGACCCAGTACTTC. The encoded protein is CASSQIQRGSETQYF.

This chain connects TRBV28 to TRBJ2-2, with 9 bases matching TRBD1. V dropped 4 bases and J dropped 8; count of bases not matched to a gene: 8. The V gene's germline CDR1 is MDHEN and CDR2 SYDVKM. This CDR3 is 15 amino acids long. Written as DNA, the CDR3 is TGTGCCAGCAGTTCAACCGGGACAGGGTCGGGGGAGCTGTTTTTT. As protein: CASSSTGTGSGELFF.

This chain's CDR3 is CASSQGQGPNSPLHF. The DNA for the CDR3 is TGTGCCAGCAGCCAAGGACAGGGTCCTAATTCACCCCTCCACTTT. J is TRBJ1-6 and V is TRBV14; 7 nucleotides match TRBD1. This CDR3 spans 15 amino acids. J lost 6 bases, V lost 1 base, and 3 bases had no gene match. CDR1 is SGHDN and CDR2 is FVKESK in the germline V gene. Complete variable domain (other parts from reference TRBV14 and TRBJ1-6): EAGVTQFPSHSVIEKGQTVTLRCDPISGHDNLYWYRRVMGKEIKFLLHFVKESKQDESGMPNNRFLAERTGGTYSTLKVQPAELEDSGVYFCASSQGQGPNSPLHFGNGTRLTVT.

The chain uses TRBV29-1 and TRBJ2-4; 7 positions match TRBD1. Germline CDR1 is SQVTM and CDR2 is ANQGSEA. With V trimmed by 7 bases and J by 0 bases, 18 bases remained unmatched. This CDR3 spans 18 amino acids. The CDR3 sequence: CSASPRGQNHIAKNIQYF. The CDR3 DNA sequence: TGCAGCGCTTCTCCCCGGGGACAGAATCATATAGCCAAAAACATTCAGTACTTC. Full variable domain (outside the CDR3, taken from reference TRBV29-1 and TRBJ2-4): SAVISQKPSRDICQRGTSLTIQCQVDSQVTMMFWYRQQPGQSLTLIATANQGSEATYESGFVIDKFPISRPNLTFSTLTVSNMSPEDSSIYLCSASPRGQNHIAKNIQYFGAGTRLSVL.

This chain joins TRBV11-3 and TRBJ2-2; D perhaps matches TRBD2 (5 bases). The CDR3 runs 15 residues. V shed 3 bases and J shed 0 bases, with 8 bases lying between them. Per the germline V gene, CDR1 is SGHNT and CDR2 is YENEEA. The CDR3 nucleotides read TGTGCCAGCAGCTTGGGCGGGTCGAACACCGGGGAGCTGTTTTTT. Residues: CASSLGGSNTGELFF.